Listed below are T cell receptor beta chains from one sample, sequenced in a study of a mutant IDH1 vaccine in newly diagnosed glioma. Here immunoSEQ multiplex PCR was the method, and the copy in TCRdb shows in-frame clones only, minus some. The sample records roughly 120,000 clones, just under 80% being singletons. These receptors have no identified antigens. The material was PBMCs, obtained from a glioma patient whose treatment included an IDH1 peptide vaccine. These receptors came from a middle-aged man with glioma. Both conserved end residues are part of each CDR3. A D gene is named only where the DNA matches it firmly. Clone sizes are given selectively: once, few, many, or a class where the clone is expanded.

TRBV29-1	NA	TRBJ2-2	NA	CSVPGARSNTGELFF	TGCAGCGTCCCCGGGGCTCGATCGAACACCGGGGAGCTGTTTTTT
TRBV7-8	NA	TRBJ1-1	NA	CASSLAQNTEAFF	TGTGCCAGCAGCTTAGCCCAGAACACTGAAGCTTTCTTT
TRBV7-9	NA	TRBJ2-3	NA	CASSFTDTQYF	TGTGCCAGCTCCTTCACAGATACGCAGTATTTT
TRBV11-3	NA	TRBJ2-2	NA	CASSFSGNTGELFF	TGTGCCAGCAGCTTCAGCGGGAACACCGGGGAGCTGTTTTTT
TRBV7-6	NA	TRBJ1-1	TRBD1	CASSTRQGRAVAEAFF	TGTGCCAGCAGCACCCGACAGGGGAGGGCTGTCGCTGAAGCTTTCTTT
TRBV6-4	NA	TRBJ1-1	TRBD1	CASSNGQGGEAFF	TGTGCCAGCAGCAATGGACAGGGAGGTGAAGCTTTCTTT
TRBV5-1	NA	TRBJ2-2	NA	CASSSRENTGELFF	TGCGCCAGCAGTTCCCGAGAAAACACCGGGGAGCTGTTTTTT
TRBV6-4	once	TRBJ2-1	TRBD2	CASSIAGGRNEQFF	TGTGCCAGCAGTATAGCGGGAGGACGCAATGAGCAGTTCTTC
TRBV6-1	NA	TRBJ2-6	TRBD1	CASSEGTGGAIGANVLTF	TGTGCCAGCAGTGAGGGGACAGGGGGCGCAATTGGGGCCAACGTCCTGACTTTC
TRBV9	NA	TRBJ2-5	NA	CASSGNPRSEQETQYF	TGTGCCAGCAGTGGTAACCCCCGATCAGAACAAGAGACCCAGTACTTC
TRBV25-1	NA	TRBJ2-3	NA	CASSKRGSDPRGTDTQYF	TGTGCCAGCAGTAAAAGGGGGTCGGACCCGCGGGGCACAGATACGCAGTATTTT
TRBV18	NA	TRBJ1-3	NA	CASSPSRMVINTIYF	TGTGCCAGCTCACCATCCAGGATGGTCATCAACACCATATATTTT
TRBV18	few	TRBJ2-7	TRBD2	CASQKTSGSYEQYF	TGTGCCAGCCAAAAGACTAGCGGTTCCTACGAGCAGTACTTC
TRBV18	NA	TRBJ2-7	NA	CASSPKARAEVYEQYF	TGTGCCAGCTCACCCAAAGCACGCGCGGAAGTCTACGAGCAGTACTTC
TRBV7-2	NA	TRBJ2-7	NA	CASSFSSLYEQYF	TGTGCCAGCAGCTTTTCCTCACTCTACGAGCAGTACTTC
TRBV11-1	few	TRBJ1-5	NA	CASSFGSNQPQHF	TGTGCCAGCAGCTTTGGCAGCAATCAGCCCCAGCATTTT
TRBV20-1	NA	TRBJ2-1	NA	CSIYSYNEQFF	TGCAGTATCTACTCCTACAATGAGCAGTTCTTC
TRBV7-6	NA	TRBJ1-4	NA	CASSLVSGGFNEKLFF	TGTGCCAGCAGCTTAGTTTCCGGGGGATTCAATGAAAAACTGTTTTTT
TRBV19	few	TRBJ1-5	NA	CASTPTGSNQPQHF	TGTGCCAGTACCCCAACAGGGAGCAATCAGCCCCAGCATTTT
TRBV28	NA	TRBJ2-3	TRBD1	CASSHPTGLGTDTQYF	TGTGCCAGCAGTCACCCGACAGGGTTGGGCACAGATACGCAGTATTTT
TRBV4-3	NA	TRBJ2-1	TRBD2	CASSQDRAGGFSYNEQFF	TGCGCCAGCAGCCAAGATCGAGCGGGGGGGTTCTCCTACAATGAGCAGTTCTTC
TRBV6-4	NA	TRBJ1-2	TRBD1	CASTRDRDGYTF	TGTGCCAGCACCCGGGACAGGGATGGCTACACCTTC
TRBV10-3	NA	TRBJ1-2	TRBD1	CAISDLGQGYGYTF	TGTGCCATCAGTGATCTGGGACAGGGTTATGGCTACACCTTC
TRBV14	NA	TRBJ2-7	TRBD1	CASSQTTGQGPNEQYF	TGTGCCAGCAGCCAAACAACCGGACAGGGACCCAACGAGCAGTACTTC
TRBV4-1	NA	TRBJ2-7	TRBD1	CASSQQTGGTYEQYF	TGCGCCAGCAGCCAACAGACAGGGGGCACCTACGAGCAGTACTTC
TRBV7-8	NA	TRBJ1-1	TRBD1	CASSWDRRNTEAFF	TGTGCCAGCAGCTGGGACAGACGGAACACTGAAGCTTTCTTT